This TCR beta chain was identified in a study of blood T cell repertoires in COVID-19. On the study more broadly: Acute-phase and convalescent COVID-19 samples originated in the United States, Italy and Spain.

In germline, CDR1 is SGHRS, CDR2 YFSETQ. V lost 4 bases, J lost 4 bases, and 11 bases lay in between. CDR3 length equals 13 residues. The assay was immunoSEQ multiplex PCR, and TCRdb's table has in-frame clones only and misses some. The sample has more than 250,000 clones, 70% to 90% seen once; the top ten hold 5.1%. This chain connects TRBV5-1 to TRBJ1-1, with D possibly matching TRBD1 (5 bases). Sample: peripheral blood. This receptor was obtained from a man between 45 and 60 years old with active or convalescent COVID-19. The CDR3 here is CASSQPGITEAFF. In nucleotides, the CDR3 is TGCGCCAGCAGCCAACCAGGGATCACTGAAGCTTTCTTT.